What follows describes a single T cell receptor (beta chain). Germline values: CDR1 LGHNA, CDR2 YSLEER. The V gene lost 1 base and the J gene lost 2 bases, with 12 bases spanning the gap. The CDR3 covers 15 residues. These data originate in a study of blood T cells in healthy people across ages. For the second PCR, which ran for 7 to 11 cycles, a sample-barcoded 5' primer and a J-beta primer mix were used. TCRdb re-called the 5' RACE reads with MiXCR, one entry per CDR3 protein. The table has over 1,500,000 distinct CDR3 sequences, 49% seen once. The receptor comes from a woman aged 40 to 50 in good health. The J gene is TRBJ2-7, the V gene TRBV4-3; no definite D call. Sequences were obtained from blood. The DNA of the CDR3 is TGCGCCAGCAGCCAAGGGGAACACCCAACCTACGAGCAGTACTTC. Its translation is CASSQGEHPTYEQYF.